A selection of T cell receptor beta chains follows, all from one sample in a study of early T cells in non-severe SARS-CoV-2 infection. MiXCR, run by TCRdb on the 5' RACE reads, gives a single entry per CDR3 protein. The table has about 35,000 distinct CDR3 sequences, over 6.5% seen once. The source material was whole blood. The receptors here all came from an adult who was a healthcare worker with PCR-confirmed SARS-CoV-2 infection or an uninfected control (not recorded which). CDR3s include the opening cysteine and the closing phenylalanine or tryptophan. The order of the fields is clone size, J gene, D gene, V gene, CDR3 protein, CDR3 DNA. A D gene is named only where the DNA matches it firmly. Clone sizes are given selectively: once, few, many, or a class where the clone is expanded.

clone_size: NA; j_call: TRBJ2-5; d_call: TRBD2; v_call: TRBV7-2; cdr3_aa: CASSLSPSGGEETQYF; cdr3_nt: TGTGCCAGCAGCTTAAGTCCTAGCGGGGGGGAAGAGACCCAGTACTTC
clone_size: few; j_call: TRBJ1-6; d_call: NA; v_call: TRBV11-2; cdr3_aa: CASSPRGGGDNSPLHF; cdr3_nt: TGTGCCAGCAGCCCCCGCGGAGGGGGAGATAATTCACCCCTCCACTTT
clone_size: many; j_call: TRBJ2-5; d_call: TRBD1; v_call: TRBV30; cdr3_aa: CAGQGAGGETQYF; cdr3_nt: TGTGCCGGACAGGGGGCCGGCGGAGAGACCCAGTACTTC
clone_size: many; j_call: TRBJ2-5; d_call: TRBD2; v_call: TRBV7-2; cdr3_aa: CASSTTSGETQYF; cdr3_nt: TGTGCCAGCAGCACGACTAGCGGAGAGACCCAGTACTTC
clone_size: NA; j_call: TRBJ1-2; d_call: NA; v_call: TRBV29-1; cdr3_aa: CSVEATDNYGYTF; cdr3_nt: TGCAGCGTTGAGGCGACAGACAACTATGGCTACACCTTC
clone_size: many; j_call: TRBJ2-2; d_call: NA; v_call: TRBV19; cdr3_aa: CASSLKGNRELFF; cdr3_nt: TGTGCCAGTAGTTTGAAGGGAAACAGGGAGCTGTTTTTT
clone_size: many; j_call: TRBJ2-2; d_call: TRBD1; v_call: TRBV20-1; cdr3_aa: CSARDRLSNTGELFF; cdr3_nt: TGCAGTGCGAGGGACAGGCTATCGAACACCGGGGAGCTGTTTTTT
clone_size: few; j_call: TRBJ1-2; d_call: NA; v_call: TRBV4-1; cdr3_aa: CASSQGNRIGTIYGYTF; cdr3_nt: TGCGCCAGCAGCCAAGGGAACCGGATCGGCACCATCTATGGCTACACCTTC
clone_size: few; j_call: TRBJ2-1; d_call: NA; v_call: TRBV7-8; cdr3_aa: CASSFRDSYNEQFF; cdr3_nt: TGTGCCAGCAGCTTCCGGGACTCTTACAATGAGCAGTTCTTC
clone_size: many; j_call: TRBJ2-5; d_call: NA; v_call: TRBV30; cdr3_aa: CAWTPAAGETQYF; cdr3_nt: TGTGCCTGGACTCCCGCGGCGGGAGAGACCCAGTACTTC
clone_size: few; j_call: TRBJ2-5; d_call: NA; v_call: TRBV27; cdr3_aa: CARVAGAASPQETQYF; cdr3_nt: TGTGCCAGGGTGGCAGGGGCTGCATCTCCACAAGAGACCCAGTACTTC
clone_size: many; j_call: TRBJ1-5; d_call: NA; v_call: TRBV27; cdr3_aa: CASSPDQPYQPQHF; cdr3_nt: TGTGCCAGCAGCCCGGACCAACCTTATCAGCCCCAGCATTTT
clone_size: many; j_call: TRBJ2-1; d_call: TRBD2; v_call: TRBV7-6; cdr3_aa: CASSPGLAGTNEQFF; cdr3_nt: TGTGCCAGCAGCCCTGGACTAGCGGGAACGAATGAGCAGTTCTTC
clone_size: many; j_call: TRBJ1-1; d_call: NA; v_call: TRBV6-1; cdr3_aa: CASAEEGSDTEAFF; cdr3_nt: TGTGCCAGCGCCGAGGAAGGCTCGGACACTGAAGCTTTCTTT
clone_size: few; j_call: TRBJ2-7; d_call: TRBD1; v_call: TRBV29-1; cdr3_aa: CSVRDRDSFYEQYF; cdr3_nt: TGCAGCGTTAGGGACCGGGACAGTTTCTACGAGCAGTACTTC
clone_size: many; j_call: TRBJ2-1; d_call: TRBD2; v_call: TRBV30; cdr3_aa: CAWSSSGSLDEQFF; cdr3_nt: TGTGCCTGGAGTTCCAGCGGGAGTTTGGATGAGCAGTTCTTC
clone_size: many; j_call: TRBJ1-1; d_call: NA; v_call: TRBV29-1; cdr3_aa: CSGRDVLTEAFF; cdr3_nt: TGCAGCGGCAGGGACGTGCTGACTGAAGCTTTCTTT
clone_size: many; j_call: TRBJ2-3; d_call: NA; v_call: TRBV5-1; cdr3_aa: CASSDDHTDTQYF; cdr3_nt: TGCGCCAGCAGCGACGACCACACAGATACGCAGTATTTT
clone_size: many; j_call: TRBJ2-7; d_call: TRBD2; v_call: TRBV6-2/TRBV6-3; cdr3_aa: CASGGLAGAEQYF; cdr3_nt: TGTGCCAGCGGGGGACTAGCGGGAGCCGAGCAGTACTTC
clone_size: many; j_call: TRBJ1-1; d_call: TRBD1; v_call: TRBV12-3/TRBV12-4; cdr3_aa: CASSLPGGPTEAFF; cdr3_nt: TGTGCCAGCAGTTTACCAGGGGGACCCACTGAAGCTTTCTTT
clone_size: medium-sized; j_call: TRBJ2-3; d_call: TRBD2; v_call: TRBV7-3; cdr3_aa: CASSQAGGSTDTQYF; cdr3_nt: TGTGCCAGCAGCCAAGCGGGGGGGAGTACAGATACGCAGTATTTT
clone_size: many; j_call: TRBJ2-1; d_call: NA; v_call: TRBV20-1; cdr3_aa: CSARDGGTHNEQFF; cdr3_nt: TGCAGTGCTAGAGATGGGGGGACTCACAATGAGCAGTTCTTC
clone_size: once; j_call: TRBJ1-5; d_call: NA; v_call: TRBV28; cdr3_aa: CASSLGRRQPQHF; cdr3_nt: TGTGCCAGCAGTTTAGGCCGCCGGCAGCCCCAGCATTTT
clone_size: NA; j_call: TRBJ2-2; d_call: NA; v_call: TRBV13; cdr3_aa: CASSLSWETGELFF; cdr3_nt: TGTGCCAGCAGCTTAAGTTGGGAGACCGGGGAGCTGTTTTTT
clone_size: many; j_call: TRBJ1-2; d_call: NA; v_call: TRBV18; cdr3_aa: CASSPGLDGYTF; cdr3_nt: TGTGCCAGCTCACCGGGACTCGATGGCTACACCTTC
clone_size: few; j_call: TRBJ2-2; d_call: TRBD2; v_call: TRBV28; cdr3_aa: CASRLAGAPNTGELFF; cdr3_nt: TGTGCCAGCAGACTAGCGGGAGCCCCGAACACCGGGGAGCTGTTTTTT
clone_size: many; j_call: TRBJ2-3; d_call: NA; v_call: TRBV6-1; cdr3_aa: CASSEERDSFFGQYF; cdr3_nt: TGTGCCAGCAGTGAAGAAAGGGACTCCTTCTTTGGGCAGTATTTT
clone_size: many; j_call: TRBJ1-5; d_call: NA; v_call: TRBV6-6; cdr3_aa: CASNAQPQHF; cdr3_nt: TGTGCCAGTAACGCGCAGCCCCAGCATTTT
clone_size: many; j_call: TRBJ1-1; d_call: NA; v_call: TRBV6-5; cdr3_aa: CASSRGHTEAFF; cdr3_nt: TGTGCCAGCAGCCGGGGGCACACTGAAGCTTTCTTT
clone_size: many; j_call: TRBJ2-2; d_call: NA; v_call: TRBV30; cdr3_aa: CASGGGVKTGELFF; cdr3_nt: TGTGCCTCAGGGGGAGGGGTGAAGACCGGGGAGCTGTTTTTT
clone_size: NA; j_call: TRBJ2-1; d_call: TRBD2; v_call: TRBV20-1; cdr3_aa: CSAKTSGREVEQFF; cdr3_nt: TGCAGTGCTAAAACCAGCGGGAGAGAGGTTGAGCAGTTCTTC
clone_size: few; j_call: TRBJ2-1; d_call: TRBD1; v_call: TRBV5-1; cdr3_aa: CASRPGQGVFNEQFF; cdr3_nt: TGCGCCAGCAGGCCGGGACAGGGGGTGTTTAATGAGCAGTTCTTC
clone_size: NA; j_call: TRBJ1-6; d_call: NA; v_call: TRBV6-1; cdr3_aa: CASSEAQRGTPLHF; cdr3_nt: TGTGCCAGCAGTGAAGCCCAGCGAGGGACACCCCTCCACTTT
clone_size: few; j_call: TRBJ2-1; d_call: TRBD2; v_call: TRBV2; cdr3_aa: CASSGFSGSTPNEQFF; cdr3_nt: TGTGCCAGCAGTGGTTTTAGCGGGTCTACCCCCAATGAGCAGTTCTTC
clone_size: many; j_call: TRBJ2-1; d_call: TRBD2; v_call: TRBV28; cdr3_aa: CASKGGFNEQFF; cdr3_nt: TGTGCCAGCAAGGGAGGGTTCAATGAGCAGTTCTTC
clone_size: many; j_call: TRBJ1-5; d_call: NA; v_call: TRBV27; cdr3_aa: CASSWDSNQPQHF; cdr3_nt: TGTGCCAGCAGTTGGGATAGCAATCAGCCCCAGCATTTT
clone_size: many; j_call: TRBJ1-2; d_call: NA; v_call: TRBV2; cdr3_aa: CASRTPPGHNYGYTF; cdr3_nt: TGTGCCAGCCGGACCCCCCCGGGGCACAACTATGGCTACACCTTC
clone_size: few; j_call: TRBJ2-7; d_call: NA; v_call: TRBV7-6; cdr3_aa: CASRNPYGSTYEQYF; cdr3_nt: TGTGCCAGCAGAAACCCCTACGGGTCCACCTACGAGCAGTACTTC
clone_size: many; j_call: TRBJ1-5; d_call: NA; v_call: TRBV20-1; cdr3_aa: CSAKQGTEPQHF; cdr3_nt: TGCAGTGCTAAACAGGGAACGGAGCCCCAGCATTTT
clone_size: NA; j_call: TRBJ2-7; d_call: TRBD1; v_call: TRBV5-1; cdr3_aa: CASSSDRPTEQYF; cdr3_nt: TGCGCCAGCAGCTCGGACAGGCCTACCGAGCAGTACTTC
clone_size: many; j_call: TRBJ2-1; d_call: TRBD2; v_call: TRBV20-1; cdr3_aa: CSAREPLAGHNEQFF; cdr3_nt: TGCAGTGCTAGGGAGCCGCTAGCGGGGCACAATGAGCAGTTCTTC
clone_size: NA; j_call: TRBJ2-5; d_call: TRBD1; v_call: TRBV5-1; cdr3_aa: CASSLSGGQETQYF; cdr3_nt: TGCGCCAGCAGTCTTTCAGGGGGACAAGAGACCCAGTACTTC
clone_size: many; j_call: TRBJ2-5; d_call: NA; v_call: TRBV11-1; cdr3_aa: CASSLQTSQETQYF; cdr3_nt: TGTGCCAGCAGCTTACAGACTTCGCAAGAGACCCAGTACTTC
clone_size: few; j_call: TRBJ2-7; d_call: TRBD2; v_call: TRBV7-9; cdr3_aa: CASSTSDSYEQYF; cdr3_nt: TGTGCCAGCAGCACTAGCGACTCCTACGAGCAGTACTTC
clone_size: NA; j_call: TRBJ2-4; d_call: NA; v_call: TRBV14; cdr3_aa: CACGLAKNIQYF; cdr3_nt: TGTGCGTGCGGACTAGCCAAAAACATTCAGTACTTC